This TCR beta chain was sequenced during a study of patients and donors after allogeneic stem cell transplantation. TCRdb fed the RT-PCR reads into MiXCR, producing one record per CDR3 protein. Of hundreds of thousands of distinct CDR3 sequences detected, roughly 16% appear once; the ten largest clones hold 7.2%. The CDR3 sequence is 14 residues long. Germline CDR1 and CDR2: SQVTM and ANQGSEA. V lost 2 bases, J lost 1 base, and 3 bases stayed unmatched. The V gene is TRBV29-1, the J gene TRBJ2-7, with 9 bases identical to TRBD1. This receptor was obtained from a human donor who was either an allogeneic HSCT recipient or a stem cell or donor lymphocyte infusion donor (not recorded which). It is not recorded whose cells these are; they may come from a transplant donor. Sequencing was done on a sample of blood, either unsorted or a sorted T cell fraction (not recorded which). The CDR3 DNA follows: TGCAGCGTTGAAACGGGACAGGGATCCTACGAGCAGTACTTC. Its translation: CSVETGQGSYEQYF.